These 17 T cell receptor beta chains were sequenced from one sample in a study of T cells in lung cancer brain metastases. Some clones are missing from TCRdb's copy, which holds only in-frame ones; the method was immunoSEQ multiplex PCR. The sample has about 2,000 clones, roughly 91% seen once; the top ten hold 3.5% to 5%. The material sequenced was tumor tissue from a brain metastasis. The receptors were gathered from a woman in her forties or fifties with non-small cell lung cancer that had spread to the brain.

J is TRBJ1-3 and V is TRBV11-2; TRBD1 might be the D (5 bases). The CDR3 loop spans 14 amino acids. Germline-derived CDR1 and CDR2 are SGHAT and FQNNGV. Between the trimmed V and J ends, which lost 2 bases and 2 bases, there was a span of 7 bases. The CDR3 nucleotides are TGTGCCAGCAGCTTAATGGGGCCTGGAAACACCATATATTTT. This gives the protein CASSLMGPGNTIYF.

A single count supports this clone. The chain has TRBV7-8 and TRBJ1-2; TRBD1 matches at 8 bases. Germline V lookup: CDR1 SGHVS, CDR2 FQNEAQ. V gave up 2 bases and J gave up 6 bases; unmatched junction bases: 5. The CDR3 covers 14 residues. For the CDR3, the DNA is TGTGCCAGCAGCTTACCGACAGGGGAGAATGGCTACACCTTC. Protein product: CASSLPTGENGYTF.

In DNA form, the CDR3 reads TGTGCCAGCAGCCGACAGGACGTAGGAACTGAAGCTTTCTTT. Its translation is CASSRQDVGTEAFF. The chain links TRBV7-2 to TRBJ1-1; a weak D match, TRBD1 (6 bases). Trimming left V 5 bases short and J 5 bases short, with 15 bases between. This CDR3 region has 14 residues. Per the germline V gene, CDR1 is SGHTA and CDR2 is FQGNSA.

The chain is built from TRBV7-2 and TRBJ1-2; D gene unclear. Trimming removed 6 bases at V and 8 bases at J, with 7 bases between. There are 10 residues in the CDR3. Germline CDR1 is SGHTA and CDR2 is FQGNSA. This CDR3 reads CASRDAGYTF. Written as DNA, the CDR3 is TGTGCCAGCAGAGATGCGGGCTACACCTTC.

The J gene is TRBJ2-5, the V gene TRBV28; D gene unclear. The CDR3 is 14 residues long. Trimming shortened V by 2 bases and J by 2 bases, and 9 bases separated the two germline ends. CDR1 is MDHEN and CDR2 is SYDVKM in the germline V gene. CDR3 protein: CASSLDGLQETQYF. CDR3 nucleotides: TGTGCCAGCAGTTTAGACGGGCTACAAGAGACCCAGTACTTC.

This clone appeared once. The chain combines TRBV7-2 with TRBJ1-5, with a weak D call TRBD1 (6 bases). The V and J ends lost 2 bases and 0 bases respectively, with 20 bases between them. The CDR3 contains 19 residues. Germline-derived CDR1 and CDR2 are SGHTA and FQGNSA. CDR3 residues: CASSLNNRGARVSNQPQHF. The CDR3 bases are TGTGCCAGCAGCTTAAATAATCGGGGGGCCAGGGTTAGCAATCAGCCCCAGCATTTT.

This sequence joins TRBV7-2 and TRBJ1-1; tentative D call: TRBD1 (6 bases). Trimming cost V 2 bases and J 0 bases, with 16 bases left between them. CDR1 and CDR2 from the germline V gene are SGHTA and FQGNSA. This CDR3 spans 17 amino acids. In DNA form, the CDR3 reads TGTGCCAGCAGCTTACGGCCAGGGGCTTCCATGAACACTGAAGCTTTCTTT. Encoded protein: CASSLRPGASMNTEAFF.

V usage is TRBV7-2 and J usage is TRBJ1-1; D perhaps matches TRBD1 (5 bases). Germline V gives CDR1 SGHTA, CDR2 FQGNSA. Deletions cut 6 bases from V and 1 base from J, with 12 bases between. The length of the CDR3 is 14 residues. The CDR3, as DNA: TGTGCCAGCAGTCCCGACAGTTGGAACACTGAAGCTTTCTTT. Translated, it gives CASSPDSWNTEAFF.

CDR3 coding DNA: TGTGCCTGGAGTGAAGAGACCCAGTACTTC. This codes for CAWSEETQYF. The chain employs TRBV30 and TRBJ2-5; D uncertain. Trimming removed 1 base from V and 3 bases from J, with 0 bases in between. This CDR3 comprises 10 residues. Germline V gene data show CDR1 as GTSNPN and CDR2 as SVGIG (reference sequence).

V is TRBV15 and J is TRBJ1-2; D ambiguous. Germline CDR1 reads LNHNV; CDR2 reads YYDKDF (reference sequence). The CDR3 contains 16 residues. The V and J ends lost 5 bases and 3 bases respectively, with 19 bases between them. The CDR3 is CATSVRPGSTHYGYTF. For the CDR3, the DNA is TGTGCCACCAGCGTTCGACCCGGGTCTACCCACTATGGCTACACCTTC.

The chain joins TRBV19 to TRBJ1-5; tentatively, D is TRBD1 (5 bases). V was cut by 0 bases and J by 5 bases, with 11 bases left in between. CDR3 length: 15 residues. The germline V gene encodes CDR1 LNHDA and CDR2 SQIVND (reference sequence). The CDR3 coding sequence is TGTGCCAGTAGTATAGATCGGCAGGGCGATCAGCCCCAGCATTTT. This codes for CASSIDRQGDQPQHF.

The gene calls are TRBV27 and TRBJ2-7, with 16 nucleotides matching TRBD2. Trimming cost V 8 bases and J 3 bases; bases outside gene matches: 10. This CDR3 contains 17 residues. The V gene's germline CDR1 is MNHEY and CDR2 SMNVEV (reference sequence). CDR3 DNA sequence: TGTGCCAGCTCTCCGGGACTAGCGGGAGGGCGGGGCTACGAGCAGTACTTC. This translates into CASSPGLAGGRGYEQYF.

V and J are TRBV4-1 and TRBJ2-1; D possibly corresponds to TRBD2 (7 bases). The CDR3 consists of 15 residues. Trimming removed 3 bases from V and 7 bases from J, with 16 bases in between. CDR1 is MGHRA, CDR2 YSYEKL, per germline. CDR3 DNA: TGCGCCAGCAGCCACGCGGGGGCGACGGGGAATGAGCAGTTCTTC. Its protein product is CASSHAGATGNEQFF.

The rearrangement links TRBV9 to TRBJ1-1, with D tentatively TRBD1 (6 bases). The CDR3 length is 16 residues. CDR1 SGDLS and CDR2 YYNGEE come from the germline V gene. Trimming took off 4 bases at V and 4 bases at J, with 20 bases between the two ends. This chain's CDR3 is CASSSGVTRGVTEAFF. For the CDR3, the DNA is TGTGCCAGCAGCTCGGGGGTCACTAGGGGGGTCACTGAAGCTTTCTTT.

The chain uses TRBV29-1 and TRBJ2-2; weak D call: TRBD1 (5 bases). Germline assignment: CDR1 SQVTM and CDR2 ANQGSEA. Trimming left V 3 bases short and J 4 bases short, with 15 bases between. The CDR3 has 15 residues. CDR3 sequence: CSVDRGTRGTGELFF. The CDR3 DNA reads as TGCAGCGTTGATAGGGGCACCCGTGGCACCGGGGAGCTGTTTTTT.

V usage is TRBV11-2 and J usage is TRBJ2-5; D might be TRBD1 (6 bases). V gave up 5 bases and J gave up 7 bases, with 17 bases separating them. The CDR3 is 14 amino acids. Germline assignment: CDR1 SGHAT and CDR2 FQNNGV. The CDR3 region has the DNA TGTGCCAGCAGCAAAAATGACAGGATTCGGACCCAGTACTTC. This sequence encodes CASSKNDRIRTQYF.

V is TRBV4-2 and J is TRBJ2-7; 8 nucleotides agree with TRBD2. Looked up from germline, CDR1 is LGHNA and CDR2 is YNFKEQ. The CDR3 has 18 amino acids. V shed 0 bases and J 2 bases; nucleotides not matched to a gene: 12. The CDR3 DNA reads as TGTGCCAGCAGCCAAGAAGGCTCCAGCGGGGGTGACGCCTACGAGCAGTACTTC. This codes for CASSQEGSSGGDAYEQYF.